A single sample is the source of the 4 T cell receptor beta chains below, sequenced in a study of blood T cell repertoires in COVID-19. The assay was immunoSEQ multiplex PCR, and TCRdb's table has in-frame clones only and misses some. The top ten clones hold approximately 16% of a sample with approximately 150,000 clones, approximately 82% of them seen once. The sample was peripheral blood. The receptors originated from a human donor with acute or convalescent COVID-19. The donor label of this sample is uncertain.

This chain joins TRBV19 and TRBJ1-2, with 12 bases that match TRBD1. The CDR3 is 15 residues long. V lost 6 bases to trimming and J lost 5 bases; unmatched junction nucleotides: 7. CDR1 is LNHDA and CDR2 is SQIVND in the germline V gene (reference sequence). The CDR3 DNA reads as TGTGCCAGTAGACCGGGACAGGGGGCGCAATATGGCTACACCTTC. This encodes CASRPGQGAQYGYTF.

The chain uses TRBV4-2 and TRBJ2-2; D remains unclear. Trimming stripped 0 bases from V and 4 bases from J, with 9 bases between. The CDR3 is made up of 15 amino acids. Looked up from germline, CDR1 is LGHNA and CDR2 is YNFKEQ. CDR3: CASSQEVGGTGELFF. Here the CDR3 DNA reads TGTGCCAGCAGCCAAGAAGTTGGCGGCACCGGGGAGCTGTTTTTT.

This clone was counted a single time. The chain couples TRBV6-5 to TRBJ2-1, with TRBD1 matching over 9 bases. CDR1 is MNHEY, CDR2 SVGAGI, per germline. The CDR3 contains 13 residues. J was trimmed by 9 bases and V by 7 bases; bases with no gene match: 7. The CDR3 DNA follows: TGTGCCAGCATAGAACAGGGGGCGGCTGAGCAGTTCTTC. Translating it yields CASIEQGAAEQFF.

The gene calls are TRBV15 and TRBJ2-2, with 12 bases matching TRBD2. V lost 0 bases to trimming and J lost 5 bases; unmatched junction nucleotides: 10. The germline gives CDR1 LNHNV, CDR2 YYDKDF (reference sequence). This CDR3 contains 19 residues. The CDR3 region has the DNA TGTGCCACCAGCAGAGATCCTTCTAGCGGGGGGGTACTGACCGGGGAGCTGTTTTTT. This codes for CATSRDPSSGGVLTGELFF.